A single sample gave rise to the 6 T cell receptor beta chains below, sequenced in a study of blood T cell repertoires in COVID-19. Assay used: immunoSEQ multiplex PCR; TCRdb lists only in-frame clones, some missing. This repertoire shows about 120,000 clones, about 72% found once; its top ten account for 7.6%. The sequenced sample was peripheral blood. Receptors originate from a woman in her sixties with acute or convalescent COVID-19.

This clone was seen more than once but under ten times. This rearrangement joins TRBV5-8 to TRBJ1-5; D perhaps matches TRBD1 (5 bases). Trimming left V 1 base short and J 5 bases short, with 13 bases between. The CDR3 is 15 residues long. Germline-derived CDR1 and CDR2 are SGHTS and YDEGEE. For the CDR3, the DNA is TGTGCCAGCAGCTTGCGCACAGGTAGAGATCAGCCCCAGCATTTT. Translated: CASSLRTGRDQPQHF.

This clone was found many times. The J gene is TRBJ2-3, the V gene TRBV5-4; 9 bases map to TRBD2. The CDR3 contains 15 residues. The V and J ends lost 6 bases and 4 bases, in that order; junction bases with no gene match: 9. Germline V gene sequence: CDR1 SGHNT, CDR2 YYREEE (reference sequence). The CDR3 loop reads CASNIPAGGADTQYF. The CDR3, as DNA: TGTGCCAGCAATATTCCAGCGGGGGGTGCAGATACGCAGTATTTT.

The chain joins TRBV2 to TRBJ1-4; no firm D call. V was pared by 3 bases and J by 1 base, with 9 bases between. The CDR3 extends over 15 amino acids. The germline CDR1 and CDR2 sequences are SNHLY and FYNNEI. This CDR3 is CASSDPTLTNEKLFF. The CDR3 DNA reads TGTGCCAGCAGTGACCCGACACTAACTAATGAAAAACTGTTTTTT.

The chain carries TRBV19 and TRBJ1-4; TRBD1 matches 9 bases. This CDR3 region has 15 residues. Germline V gene lookup returns CDR1 LNHDA and CDR2 SQIVND (reference sequence). V dropped 2 bases and J dropped 10; count of bases not matched to a gene: 8. The CDR3 nucleotides read TGTGCCAGTAGTATATTAGGGACAGGGAGGCGAAAACTGTTTTTT. As protein: CASSILGTGRRKLFF.

This chain joins TRBV12-3 or TRBV12-4 and TRBJ2-3, with 7 nucleotides matching TRBD1. The length of the CDR3 is 12 residues. V dropped 6 bases and J dropped 5; count of bases not matched to a gene: 2. CDR3 in DNA: TGTGCCAGCAGGACAGGGCGAGATACGCAGTATTTT. Amino acids: CASRTGRDTQYF.

The chain couples TRBV6-1 to TRBJ1-4; weak D call: TRBD1 (5 bases). The CDR3 runs to 15 residues. CDR1 and CDR2 from the germline V gene are MNHNS and SASEGT. Deletions cut 0 bases from V and 7 bases from J, with 12 bases between. The CDR3 sequence: CASSEARRRGEKLFF. In DNA form, the CDR3 reads TGTGCCAGCAGTGAAGCGCGCCGGAGGGGTGAAAAACTGTTTTTT.